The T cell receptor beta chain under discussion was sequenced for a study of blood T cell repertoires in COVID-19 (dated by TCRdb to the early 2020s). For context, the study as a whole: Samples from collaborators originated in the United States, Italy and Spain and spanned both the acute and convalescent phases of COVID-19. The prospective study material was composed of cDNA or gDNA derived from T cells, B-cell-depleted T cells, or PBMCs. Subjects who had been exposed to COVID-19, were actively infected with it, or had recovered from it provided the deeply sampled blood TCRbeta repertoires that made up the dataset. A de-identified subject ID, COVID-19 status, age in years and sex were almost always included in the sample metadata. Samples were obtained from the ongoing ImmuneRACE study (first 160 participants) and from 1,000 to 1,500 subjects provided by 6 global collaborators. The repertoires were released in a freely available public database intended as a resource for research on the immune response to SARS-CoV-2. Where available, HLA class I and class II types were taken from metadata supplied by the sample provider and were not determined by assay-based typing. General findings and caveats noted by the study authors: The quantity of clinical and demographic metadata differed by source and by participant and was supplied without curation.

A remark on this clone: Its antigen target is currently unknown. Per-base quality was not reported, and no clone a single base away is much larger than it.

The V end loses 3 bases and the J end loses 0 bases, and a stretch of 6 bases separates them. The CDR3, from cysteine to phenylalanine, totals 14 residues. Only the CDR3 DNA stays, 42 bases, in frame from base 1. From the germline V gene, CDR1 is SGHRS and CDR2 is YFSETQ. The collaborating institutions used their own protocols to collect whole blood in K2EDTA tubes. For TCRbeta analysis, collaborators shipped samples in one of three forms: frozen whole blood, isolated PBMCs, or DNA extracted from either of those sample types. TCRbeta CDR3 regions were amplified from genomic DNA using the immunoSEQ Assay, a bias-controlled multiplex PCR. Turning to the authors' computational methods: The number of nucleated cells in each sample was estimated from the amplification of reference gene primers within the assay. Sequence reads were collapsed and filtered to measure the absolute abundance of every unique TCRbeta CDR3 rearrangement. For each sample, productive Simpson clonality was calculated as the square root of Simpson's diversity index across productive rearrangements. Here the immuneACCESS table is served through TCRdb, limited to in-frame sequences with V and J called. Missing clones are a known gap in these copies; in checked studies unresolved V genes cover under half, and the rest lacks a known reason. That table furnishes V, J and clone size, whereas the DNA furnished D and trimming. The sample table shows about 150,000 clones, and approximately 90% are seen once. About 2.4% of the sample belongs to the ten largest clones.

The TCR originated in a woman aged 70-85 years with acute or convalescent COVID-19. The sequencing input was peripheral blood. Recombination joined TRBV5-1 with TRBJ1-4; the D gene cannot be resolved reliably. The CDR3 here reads CASSSRATNEKLFF. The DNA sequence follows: TGCGCCAGCAGCTCTCGAGCAACTAATGAAAAACTGTTTTTT.